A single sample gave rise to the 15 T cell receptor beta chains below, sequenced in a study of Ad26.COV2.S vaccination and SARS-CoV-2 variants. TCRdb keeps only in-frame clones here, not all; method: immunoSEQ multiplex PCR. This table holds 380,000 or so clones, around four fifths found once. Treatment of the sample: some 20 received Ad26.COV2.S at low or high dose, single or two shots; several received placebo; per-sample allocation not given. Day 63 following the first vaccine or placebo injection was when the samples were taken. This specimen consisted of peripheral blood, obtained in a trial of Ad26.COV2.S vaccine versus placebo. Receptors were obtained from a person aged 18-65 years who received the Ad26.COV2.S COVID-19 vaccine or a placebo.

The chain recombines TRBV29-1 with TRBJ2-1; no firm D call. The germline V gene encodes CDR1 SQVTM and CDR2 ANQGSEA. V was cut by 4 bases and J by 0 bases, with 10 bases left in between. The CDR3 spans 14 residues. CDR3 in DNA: TGCAGCGTTGTCCCACAGAGCTCCTACAATGAGCAGTTCTTC. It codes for CSVVPQSSYNEQFF.

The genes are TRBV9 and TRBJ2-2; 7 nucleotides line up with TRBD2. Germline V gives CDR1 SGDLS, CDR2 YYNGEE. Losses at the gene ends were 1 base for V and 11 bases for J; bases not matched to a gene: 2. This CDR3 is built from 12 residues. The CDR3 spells CASSVRGDELFF. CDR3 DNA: TGTGCCAGCAGCGTACGGGGGGACGAGCTGTTTTTT.

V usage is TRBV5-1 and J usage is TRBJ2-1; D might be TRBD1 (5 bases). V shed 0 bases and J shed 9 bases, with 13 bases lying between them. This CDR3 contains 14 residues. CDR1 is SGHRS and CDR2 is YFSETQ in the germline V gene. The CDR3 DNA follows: TGCGCCAGCAGCTTGGTGTCAGGGCGCATTGAGCAGTTCTTC. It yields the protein CASSLVSGRIEQFF. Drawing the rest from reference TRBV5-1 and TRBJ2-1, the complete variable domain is KAGVTQTPRYLIKTRGQQVTLSCSPISGHRSVSWYQQTPGQGLQFLFEYFSETQRNKGNFPGRFSGRQFSNSRSEMNVSTLELGDSALYLCASSLVSGRIEQFFGPGTRLTVL.

CDR3 amino acids: CASRGQGLKMDGYTF. CDR3 bases: TGCGCCAGCCGAGGACAGGGGCTAAAGATGGATGGCTACACCTTC. The chain is built from TRBV4-1 and TRBJ1-2; the match to TRBD1 covers 9 bases. The CDR3 loop spans 15 amino acids. The junction had 13 bases not matched to a gene; V was cut back by 8 bases and J by 6 bases. The germline gives CDR1 MGHRA, CDR2 YSYEKL.

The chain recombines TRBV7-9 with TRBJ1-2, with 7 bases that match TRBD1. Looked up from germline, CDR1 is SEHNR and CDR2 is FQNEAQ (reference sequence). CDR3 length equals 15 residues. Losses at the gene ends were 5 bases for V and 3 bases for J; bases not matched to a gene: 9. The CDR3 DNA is TGTGCCAGCAGCCCGCCGTTCGACAGGGACTATGGCTACACCTTC. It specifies CASSPPFDRDYGYTF.

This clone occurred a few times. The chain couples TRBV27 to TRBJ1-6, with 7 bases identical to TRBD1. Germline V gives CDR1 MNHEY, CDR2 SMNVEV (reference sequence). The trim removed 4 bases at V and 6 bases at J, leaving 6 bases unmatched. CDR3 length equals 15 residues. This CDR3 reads CASSSPGTANSPLHF. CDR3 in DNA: TGTGCCAGCAGTTCCCCCGGGACAGCTAATTCACCCCTCCACTTT.

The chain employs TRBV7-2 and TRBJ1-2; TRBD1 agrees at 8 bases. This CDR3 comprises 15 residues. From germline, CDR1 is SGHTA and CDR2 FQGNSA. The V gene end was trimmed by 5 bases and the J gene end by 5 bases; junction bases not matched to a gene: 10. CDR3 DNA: TGTGCCAGCAGCCCCAGGGGGCTGTCCGGATATGGCTACACCTTC. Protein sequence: CASSPRGLSGYGYTF.

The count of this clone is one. The CDR3 reads CASSFRNTDTQYF. The DNA of the CDR3 is TGTGCCAGCAGCTTCCGGAACACAGATACGCAGTATTTT. The chain links TRBV11-2 to TRBJ2-3; unclear D gene. Germline V lookup: CDR1 SGHAT, CDR2 FQNNGV. Trimming removed 3 bases at V and 2 bases at J, with 6 bases between. The CDR3 has 13 residues.

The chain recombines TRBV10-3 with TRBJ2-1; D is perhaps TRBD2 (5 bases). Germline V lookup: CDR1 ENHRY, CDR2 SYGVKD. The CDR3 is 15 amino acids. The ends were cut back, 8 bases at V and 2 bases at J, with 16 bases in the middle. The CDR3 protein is CAISSGKLTYNEQFF. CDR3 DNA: TGTGCCATCTCCTCCGGGAAACTTACCTACAATGAGCAGTTCTTC.

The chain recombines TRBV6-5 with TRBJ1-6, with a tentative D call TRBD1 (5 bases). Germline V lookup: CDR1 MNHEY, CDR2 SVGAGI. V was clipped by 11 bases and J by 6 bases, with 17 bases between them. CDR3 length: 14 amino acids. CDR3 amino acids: CALGLAGVNSPLHF. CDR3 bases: TGTGCCCTCGGTTTGGCGGGGGTTAATTCACCCCTCCACTTT.

This chain's CDR3 is CASSSVTGSPLHF. The CDR3 coding sequence is TGTGCCAGCAGCTCTGTAACGGGTTCACCCCTCCACTTT. The chain carries TRBV6-5 and TRBJ1-6; D ambiguous. V was clipped by 6 bases and J by 9 bases, with 12 bases between them. Germline CDR1 is MNHEY and CDR2 is SVGAGI. CDR3 length: 13 amino acids.

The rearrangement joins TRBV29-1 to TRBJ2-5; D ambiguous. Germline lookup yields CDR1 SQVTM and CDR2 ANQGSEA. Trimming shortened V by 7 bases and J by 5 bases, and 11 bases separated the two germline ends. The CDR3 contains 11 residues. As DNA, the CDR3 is TGCAGCGCCGGACCCTTGGAGACCCAGTACTTC. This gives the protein CSAGPLETQYF. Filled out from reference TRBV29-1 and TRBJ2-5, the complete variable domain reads SAVISQKPSRDICQRGTSLTIQCQVDSQVTMMFWYRQQPGQSLTLIATANQGSEATYESGFVIDKFPISRPNLTFSTLTVSNMSPEDSSIYLCSAGPLETQYFGPGTRLLVL.

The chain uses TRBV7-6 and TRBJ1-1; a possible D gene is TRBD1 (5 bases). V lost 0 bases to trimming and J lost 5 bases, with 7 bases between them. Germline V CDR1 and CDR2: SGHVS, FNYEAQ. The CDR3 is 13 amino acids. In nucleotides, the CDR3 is TGTGCCAGCAGCTTAGCGCAGGGTACTGAAGCTTTCTTT. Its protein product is CASSLAQGTEAFF.

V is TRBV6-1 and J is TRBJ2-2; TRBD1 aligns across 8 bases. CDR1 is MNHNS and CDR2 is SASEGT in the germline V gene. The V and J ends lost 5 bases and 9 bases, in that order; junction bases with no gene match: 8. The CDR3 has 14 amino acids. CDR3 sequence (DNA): TGTGCCAGCAGTACGGGACAGGCCCTGAGGGAGCTGTTTTTT. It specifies CASSTGQALRELFF.

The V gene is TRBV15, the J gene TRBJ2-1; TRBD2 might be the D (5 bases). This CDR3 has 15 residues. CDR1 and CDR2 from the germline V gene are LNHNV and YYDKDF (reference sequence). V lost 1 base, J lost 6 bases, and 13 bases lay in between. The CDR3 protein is CATSRGPGILNEQFF. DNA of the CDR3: TGTGCCACCAGCAGAGGACCGGGGATCCTCAATGAGCAGTTCTTC.